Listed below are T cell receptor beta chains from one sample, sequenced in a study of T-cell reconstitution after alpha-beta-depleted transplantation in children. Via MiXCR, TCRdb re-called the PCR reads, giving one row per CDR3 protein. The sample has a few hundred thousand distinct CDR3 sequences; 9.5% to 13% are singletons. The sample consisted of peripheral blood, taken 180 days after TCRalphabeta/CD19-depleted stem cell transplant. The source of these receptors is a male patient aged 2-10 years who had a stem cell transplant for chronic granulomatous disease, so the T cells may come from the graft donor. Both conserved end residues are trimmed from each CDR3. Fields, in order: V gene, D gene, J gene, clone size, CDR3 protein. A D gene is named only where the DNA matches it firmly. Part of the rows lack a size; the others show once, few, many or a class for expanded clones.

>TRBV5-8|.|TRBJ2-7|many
ASSLSIECGYEQY
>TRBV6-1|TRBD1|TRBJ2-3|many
ATGQVGTDTQY
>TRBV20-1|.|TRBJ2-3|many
SASGDTQY
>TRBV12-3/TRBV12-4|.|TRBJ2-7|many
ASSLDRYPAYEQY
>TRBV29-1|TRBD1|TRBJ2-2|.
SVPGTGDTGELF
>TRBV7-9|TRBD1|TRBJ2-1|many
ASSLLTSRDRAYNEQF
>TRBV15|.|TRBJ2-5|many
ATSRAGYQETQY
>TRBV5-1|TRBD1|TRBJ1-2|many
ASSPPGQAYGYT
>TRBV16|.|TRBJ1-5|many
ASSQSLSPTNQPQH
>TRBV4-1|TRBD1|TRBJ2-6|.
ASSQPRQGAAGANVLT
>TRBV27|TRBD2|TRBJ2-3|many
ASSLYPGGVGTDTQY
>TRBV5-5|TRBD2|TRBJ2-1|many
ASSHLAGDGGNEQF